The 10 T cell receptor beta chains given below trace back to one sample, sequenced in a study of cytomegalovirus exposure and HLA in healthy donors. PCR amplification relied on 60 Vbeta primers (plus 13 Jbeta primers). Here immunoSEQ multiplex PCR was the method, and the copy in TCRdb shows in-frame clones only, minus some. This table holds some 170,000 clones, 80% found once. What was sequenced was PBMCs. The receptors shown here come from a man aged 18 to 29 in good health and CMV-seropositive.

This clone was seen a handful of times. The chain carries TRBV9 and TRBJ1-1; D unclear. The CDR3 is 14 amino acids. Germline values: CDR1 SGDLS, CDR2 YYNGEE. The germline V and J ends were trimmed by 0 bases and 0 bases, with 6 bases remaining between them. CDR3 protein: CASSVAGMNTEAFF. As DNA, the CDR3 is TGTGCCAGCAGCGTAGCCGGGATGAACACTGAAGCTTTCTTT. The full variable domain, its missing parts supplied by reference TRBV9 and TRBJ1-1, is DSGVTQTPKHLITATGQRVTLRCSPRSGDLSVYWYQQSLDQGLQFLIQYYNGEERAKGNILERFSAQQFPDLHSELNLSSLELGDSALYFCASSVAGMNTEAFFGQGTRLTVV.

This chain connects TRBV7-8 to TRBJ2-5, with D tentatively TRBD2 (5 bases). Trimming left V 5 bases short and J 4 bases short, with 14 bases between. Germline lookup yields CDR1 SGHVS and CDR2 FQNEAQ. The CDR3 consists of 14 residues. The CDR3 DNA sequence: TGTGCCAGCAGCCACCGAGGAGGACGAGAGACCCAGTACTTC. Translated, it gives CASSHRGGRETQYF. Full variable domain (remainder filled in from reference TRBV7-8 and TRBJ2-5): GAGVSQSPRYKVAKRGQDVALRCDPISGHVSLFWYQQALGQGPEFLTYFQNEAQLDKSGLPSDRFFAERPEGSVSTLKIQRTQQEDSAVYLCASSHRGGRETQYFGPGTRLLVL.

In nucleotides, the CDR3 is TGTGCCAGCAGCCAAGATCGGCTAGGAGTCTACAATGAGCAGTTCTTC. It specifies CASSQDRLGVYNEQFF. This chain links TRBV4-2 with TRBJ2-1; D is ambiguous. Germline V gives CDR1 LGHNA, CDR2 YNFKEQ. Trimming stripped 0 bases from V and 3 bases from J, with 12 bases between. This CDR3 spans 16 amino acids.

The CDR3 region is CASSGTIDTEAFF. The DNA of the CDR3 is TGTGCCAGCAGTGGTACAATTGACACTGAAGCTTTCTTT. The chain uses TRBV6-1 and TRBJ1-1, with D uncertain. There are 13 residues in the CDR3. Looked up from germline, CDR1 is MNHNS and CDR2 is SASEGT. The V and J ends lost 4 bases and 3 bases respectively, with 9 bases between them.

This rearrangement joins TRBV2 to TRBJ2-5; D possibly corresponds to TRBD1 (5 bases). The last part of the DNA fits TRBJ2-7 better; the J call may be wrong. This CDR3 contains 14 residues. Germline CDR1 reads SNHLY; CDR2 reads FYNNEI. In nucleotides, the CDR3 is TGTGCCAGCAGTGAAGACAGGAGCTCCTACGAGCAGTACTTC. This codes for CASSEDRSSYEQYF.

The chain has TRBV15 and TRBJ2-1; TRBD1 matches 8 bases. CDR1 is LNHNV and CDR2 is YYDKDF in the germline V gene (reference sequence). The junction had 6 bases not matched to a gene; V was cut back by 0 bases and J by 2 bases. This CDR3 spans 17 amino acids. The DNA of the CDR3 is TGTGCCACCAGCAGAGACCCTGGACAGGGAGCCTACAATGAGCAGTTCTTC. This sequence encodes CATSRDPGQGAYNEQFF.

J is TRBJ2-7 and V is TRBV6-6; D is uncertain. Between the trimmed V and J ends, which lost 3 bases and 0 bases, there was a span of 3 bases. The length of the CDR3 is 12 residues. Germline V gives CDR1 MNHNY, CDR2 SVGAGI (reference sequence). Here the CDR3 DNA reads TGTGCCAGCAGTTATAGCTCCTACGAGCAGTACTTC. This gives the protein CASSYSSYEQYF.

This clone came up a few times. The genes are TRBV5-1 and TRBJ1-2; D ambiguous. The V gene lost 2 bases and the J gene lost 0 bases, with 14 bases spanning the gap. The germline gives CDR1 SGHRS, CDR2 YFSETQ. The CDR3 contains 16 residues. The CDR3 sequence is CASSLERGITNYGYTF. CDR3 nucleotides: TGCGCCAGCAGCTTAGAGCGAGGCATTACTAACTATGGCTACACCTTC. The full variable domain, completed using reference TRBV5-1 and TRBJ1-2, is KAGVTQTPRYLIKTRGQQVTLSCSPISGHRSVSWYQQTPGQGLQFLFEYFSETQRNKGNFPGRFSGRQFSNSRSEMNVSTLELGDSALYLCASSLERGITNYGYTFGSGTRLTVV.

V and J are TRBV5-1 and TRBJ2-5; 9 bases are shared with TRBD1. With the DNA end fitting TRBJ2-7 better, the J assignment may be wrong. Germline V lookup: CDR1 SGHRS, CDR2 YFSETQ. The CDR3 runs 15 residues. CDR3 amino acids: CASSVTTGGPYEQYF. DNA of the CDR3: TGCGCCAGCAGCGTTACAACAGGGGGCCCCTACGAGCAGTACTTC.

The chain combines TRBV6-5 with TRBJ1-1, with a tentative D call TRBD1 (6 bases). Trimming removed 8 bases at V and 5 bases at J, with 12 bases between. The CDR3 length is 12 residues. Germline CDR1 and CDR2: MNHEY and SVGAGI. The CDR3 sequence is CASQGGRTEAFF. CDR3 nucleotide sequence: TGTGCCAGCCAAGGGGGAAGGACTGAAGCTTTCTTT.